The 18 T cell receptor beta chains below all came from one sample that was sequenced in a study of read filtering for tumor transcriptome and immune sequencing. The library was built from roughly 400 ng RNA with molecular barcoded adaptors for alpha/delta and beta/gamma chains. TCRdb redid the calling of the reads with MiXCR, one entry per CDR3 protein. Of around 5,200 distinct CDR3 sequences listed, around 20% are singletons. The sample comprised a population of CD138-negative cells sorted from bone marrow. Receptors originate from a donor at least 40 years old with multiple myeloma.

Concerning this clonotype itself: The junction shows a germline mismatch at one end, possibly a read error. The chain has TRBV20-1 and TRBJ1-5, with D unresolved. CDR3 length equals 12 residues. Germline V gene data show CDR1 as DFQATT and CDR2 as SNEGSKA (reference sequence). CDR3 amino acids: CSAGDGVQPQHF. The CDR3 nucleotides read TGCAGTGCTGGAGATGGGGTTCAGCCCCAGCATTTT.

This clonotype was seen only once. It is likely a read error: a sequence one base away is far more abundant. The V and J genes are TRBV7-2 and TRBJ2-1; 10 bases align to TRBD2. This CDR3 spans 14 amino acids. Germline V gene data show CDR1 as SGHTA and CDR2 as FQGNSA. CDR3 region: CAGKTSGVYNEQSF. CDR3 sequence (DNA): TGTGCCGGAAAAACTAGCGGGGTGTACAATGAGCAGTCCTTC.

This clonotype was seen a few times. V usage is TRBV28 and J usage is TRBJ2-7; a possible D gene is TRBD2 (6 bases). The CDR3 runs to 13 residues. Germline V gene sequence: CDR1 MDHEN, CDR2 SYDVKM. V was trimmed by 3 bases and J by 4 bases, leaving 10 bases between them. The CDR3 coding sequence is TGTGCCAGCAGTTTGAGGGGACTTTACGAGCAGTACTTC. Translation: CASSLRGLYEQYF.

This clonotype showed up many times. The genes are TRBV6-2 or TRBV6-3 and TRBJ2-1, with unresolved D. V lost 5 bases, J lost 6 bases, and 17 bases lay in between. Germline V gives CDR1 MNHEY, CDR2 SVGEGT. This CDR3 contains 15 residues. CDR3 residues: CASSRTSPVGNEQFF. CDR3 sequence (DNA): TGTGCCAGCAGTCGGACCTCCCCGGTCGGCAATGAGCAGTTCTTC.

This clonotype ranks as medium-sized. The chain joins TRBV5-1 to TRBJ2-5, with no clear D. Per the germline V gene, CDR1 is SGHRS and CDR2 is YFSETQ. The V gene lost 4 bases and the J gene lost 3 bases, with 13 bases spanning the gap. There are 14 residues in the CDR3. The CDR3 protein is CASSRNRIEETQYF. In DNA, the CDR3 is TGCGCCAGCAGCCGGAACCGGATCGAAGAGACCCAGTACTTC.

This clonotype was seen more than once but under ten times. At one end, the junction sequence differs from germline, possibly due to a read error. The chain links TRBV18 to TRBJ2-7; D remains unclear. This CDR3 contains 11 residues. CDR1 is KGHSH and CDR2 is LQKENI in the germline V gene. The CDR3 DNA reads TGCGCCAGCTCACCGGGCCACGAGCAGTACTTC. It codes for CASSPGHEQYF.

The table lists this clonotype with a few counts. It differs at one base from a far larger clone, so likely a read error. The genes are TRBV6-2 or TRBV6-3 and TRBJ2-5, with TRBD2 matching over 7 bases. This CDR3 region has 18 residues. Germline values: CDR1 MNHEY, CDR2 SVGEGT. The CDR3 spells CASGYATPLLATQETQYF. The CDR3 coding sequence is TGTGCCAGCGGTTACGCTACCCCCCTACTAGCGACACAAGAGACCCAGTACTTC.

This clonotype appeared many times. The V gene is TRBV3-1, the J gene TRBJ2-3; D unresolved. Trimming removed 4 bases from V and 2 bases from J, with 7 bases in between. The CDR3 has 13 amino acids. CDR1 and CDR2 from the germline V gene are LGHDT and YNNKEL (reference sequence). CDR3 in amino acids: CASSLRSTDTQYF. In DNA, the CDR3 is TGTGCCAGCAGCCTAAGATCCACAGATACGCAGTATTTT.

This clonotype was counted ten times or more. The rearrangement joins TRBV7-9 to TRBJ2-5; a possible D gene is TRBD2 (5 bases). Germline V gives CDR1 SEHNR, CDR2 FQNEAQ (reference sequence). The CDR3 extends over 11 amino acids. Trimming stripped 2 bases from V and 7 bases from J, with 5 bases between. This CDR3 is CASSLRGTQYF. Here the CDR3 DNA reads TGTGCCAGCAGCTTACGGGGGACCCAGTACTTC. Looking up the rest from reference TRBV7-9 and TRBJ2-5 gives the full variable domain: DTGVSQNPRHKITKRGQNVTFRCDPISEHNRLYWYRQTLGQGPEFLTYFQNEAQLEKSRLLSDRFSAERPKGSFSTLEIQRTEQGDSAMYLCASSLRGTQYFGPGTRLLVL.

This clonotype counts as medium-sized. This sequence joins TRBV6-6 and TRBJ2-1; 11 nucleotides line up with TRBD2. The CDR3 has 12 residues. Per germline, CDR1 MNHNY and CDR2 SVGAGI (reference sequence). J gave up 15 bases and V 6 bases, and 7 bases lay outside the gene matches. The CDR3 reads CASRRLAGTVFF. The CDR3 region has the DNA TGTGCCAGCAGACGACTAGCGGGAACCGTGTTCTTC.

This clonotype has ten or more counts. Possible read error: a much larger clone is one base away. The CDR3 DNA follows: TGTGCCAGCAGCTTATCAGGGGGCTCCTACAATGGGCAGTTCTTC. Its protein is CASSLSGGSYNGQFF. This rearrangement joins TRBV7-2 to TRBJ2-1; 8 bases map to TRBD1. The V gene's germline CDR1 is SGHTA and CDR2 FQGNSA. CDR3 length: 15 amino acids. Full variable domain (outside the CDR3, taken from reference TRBV7-2 and TRBJ2-1): GAGVSQSPSNKVTEKGKDVELRCDPISGHTALYWYRQSLGQGLEFLIYFQGNSAPDKSGLPSDRFSAERTGGSVSTLTIQRTQQEDSAVYLCASSLSGGSYNGQFFGPGTRLTVL.

This clonotype was seen ten or more times. The chain couples TRBV7-6 to TRBJ2-5, with 11 bases fitting TRBD1. CDR1 SGHVS and CDR2 FNYEAQ come from the germline V gene. The CDR3 has 15 residues. Germline trimming cut 5 bases from V and 5 bases from J; bases unmatched to any gene: 7. CDR3 sequence reads: CASSTDRGRGETQYF. The CDR3 DNA reads as TGTGCCAGCAGCACGGACAGGGGGCGAGGGGAGACCCAGTACTTC. The whole variable domain, filled in from reference TRBV7-6 and TRBJ2-5, reads GAGVSQSPRYKVTKRGQDVALRCDPISGHVSLYWYRQALGQGPEFLTYFNYEAQQDKSGLPNDRFSAERPEGSISTLTIQRTEQRDSAMYRCASSTDRGRGETQYFGPGTRLLVL.

A note on this clonotype: A far larger clone is one base from this, pointing to a likely read error. The chain joins TRBV11-3 to TRBJ1-1; D call uncertain. Germline values: CDR1 SGHNT, CDR2 YENEEA. This CDR3 spans 15 amino acids. In nucleotides, the CDR3 is TGTGCCGGCAGCTTAGCGTTCCTACCGAACACTGAAGCTTTCTTT. Amino acid sequence: CAGSLAFLPNTEAFF.

The chain employs TRBV7-9 and TRBJ1-1; no reliable D call. The CDR3 totals 11 residues. The V and J ends lost 3 bases and 11 bases respectively, with 10 bases between them. CDR1 and CDR2 from the germline V gene are SEHNR and FQNEAQ (reference sequence). The CDR3 loop reads CASSLYGEAFF. The CDR3 DNA reads TGTGCCAGCAGCTTGTACGGCGAGGCTTTCTTT.

By its share, this clonotype is medium-sized (0.01 to 0.1%). V usage is TRBV5-1 and J usage is TRBJ1-1, with 9 bases fitting TRBD1. The trim removed 4 bases at V and 7 bases at J, leaving 11 bases unmatched. CDR1 is SGHRS, CDR2 YFSETQ, per germline. The length of the CDR3 is 15 residues. The CDR3 is CASSPSPGQGDEAFF. DNA for the CDR3: TGCGCCAGCAGCCCCTCTCCGGGACAGGGAGATGAAGCTTTCTTT.

Only a few counts were recorded for this clonotype. A far larger clone is one nucleotide away, so this likely arose from a read error. The chain employs TRBV6-6 and TRBJ1-2; 8 bases line up with TRBD1. CDR3 length: 16 residues. Germline CDR1 is MNHNY and CDR2 is SVGAGI (reference sequence). The CDR3 spells CAGSPVTGTGFYGYTF. DNA of the CDR3: TGTGCCGGCAGCCCAGTTACCGGGACAGGCTTCTATGGCTACACCTTC.

As concerns this clonotype: A read error is the likely source, as a far larger clone sits one nucleotide away. Because it lacks the conserved phenylalanine or tryptophan at the end, this CDR3 is likely a read error. The V call is TRBV11-2, the J call TRBJ2-1, with TRBD1 matching over 12 bases. The CDR3 spans 18 residues. With V trimmed by 3 bases and J by 6 bases, 12 bases remained unmatched. CDR1 is SGHAT and CDR2 is FQNNGV in the germline V gene. Here the CDR3 reads CASSFWDRGPQNPNEQFL. The CDR3 region has the DNA TGTGCCAGCAGCTTTTGGGACAGGGGGCCCCAGAATCCCAATGAGCAGTTCCTC.

By share of the sample, this clonotype is medium-sized. V usage is TRBV4-2 and J usage is TRBJ2-7; D is perhaps TRBD1 or TRBD2 (6 bases each). CDR1 is LGHNA and CDR2 is YNFKEQ in the germline V gene. CDR3 length equals 15 residues. The ends were cut back, 5 bases at V and 5 bases at J, with 19 bases in the middle. CDR3 bases: TGTGCCAGCAGCGAGGGGGGTCGGGATTTAGACGAGCAGTACTTC. It specifies CASSEGGRDLDEQYF.